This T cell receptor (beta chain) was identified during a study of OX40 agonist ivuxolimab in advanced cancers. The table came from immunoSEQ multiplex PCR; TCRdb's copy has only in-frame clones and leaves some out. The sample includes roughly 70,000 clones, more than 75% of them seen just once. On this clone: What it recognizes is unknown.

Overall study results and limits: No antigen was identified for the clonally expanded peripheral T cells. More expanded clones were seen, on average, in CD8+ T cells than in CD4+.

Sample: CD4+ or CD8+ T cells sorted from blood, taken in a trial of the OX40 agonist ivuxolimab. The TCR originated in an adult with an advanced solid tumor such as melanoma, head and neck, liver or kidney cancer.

DNA for the CDR3: TGTGCCAGCAGTGGGGGGGGGTACGAGCAGTACTTC. Translation gives CASSGGGYEQYF. V usage is TRBV28 and J usage is TRBJ2-7, with 7 bases fitting TRBD2. In germline, CDR1 is MDHEN, CDR2 SYDVKM. Trimming removed 5 bases from V and 4 bases from J; junction bases left unmatched: 2. The CDR3 runs to 12 residues.